The 19 T cell receptor beta chains given below trace back to one sample, sequenced in a study of blood T cell repertoires in COVID-19. Sequenced by immunoSEQ multiplex PCR; TCRdb stores in-frame clones only, minus some. The top ten clones hold roughly 4.4% of a sample with about 11,000 clones, around nine tenths of them seen once. Material for sequencing was peripheral blood. The receptors shown here come from a human donor in a cohort sampled during active COVID-19.

This chain uses TRBV18 with TRBJ1-6; a weak D match, TRBD1 (5 bases). The CDR3 consists of 15 residues. The germline CDR1 and CDR2 sequences are KGHSH and LQKENI. V lost 1 base to trimming and J lost 7 bases, with 11 bases between them. The CDR3 nucleotides read TGTGCCAGCTCACCACGCGACAGCCTAAATTCACCCCTCCACTTT. As protein: CASSPRDSLNSPLHF.

This clone was counted between two and nine times. The V call is TRBV18, the J call TRBJ2-5, with D possibly being TRBD2 (6 bases). Germline CDR1 and CDR2: KGHSH and LQKENI. The CDR3 is 16 amino acids. V was shortened by 1 base and J by 1 base, with 13 bases between the two germline ends. CDR3 sequence (DNA): TGTGCCAGCTCACCACGAGCAGCGGGCCCCCAAGAGACCCAGTACTTC. The encoded protein is CASSPRAAGPQETQYF.

J is TRBJ1-2 and V is TRBV15; TRBD1 is a possible D gene (6 bases). Germline-derived CDR1 and CDR2 are LNHNV and YYDKDF (reference sequence). The CDR3 covers 13 residues. V was cut by 4 bases and J by 8 bases, with 14 bases left in between. The CDR3 here is CATSKDRGSGYTF. For the CDR3, the DNA is TGTGCCACCAGCAAAGATAGGGGGTCCGGCTACACCTTC.

V usage is TRBV5-4 and J usage is TRBJ2-3; 7 nucleotides line up with TRBD2. The CDR3 has 19 amino acids. The germline V gene has CDR1 SGHNT and CDR2 YYREEE (reference sequence). Trimming removed 0 bases from V and 0 bases from J; junction bases left unmatched: 13. The CDR3 DNA follows: TGTGCCAGCAGCTTGGGACTAGCTAGGTTCGGGAGTAGCACAGATACGCAGTATTTT. Amino acid sequence: CASSLGLARFGSSTDTQYF. Full variable domain (rest looked up from reference TRBV5-4 and TRBJ2-3): ETGVTQSPTHLIKTRGQQVTLRCSSQSGHNTVSWYQQALGQGPQFIFQYYREEENGRGNFPPRFSGLQFPNYSSELNVNALELDDSALYLCASSLGLARFGSSTDTQYFGPGTRLTVL.

The rearrangement joins TRBV3-1 (or the pseudogene TRBV3-2) to TRBJ2-2; unclear D gene. CDR3 length: 14 amino acids. In germline, CDR1 is LGHDT, CDR2 YNNKEL (reference sequence). Trimming pared 1 base from V and 1 base from J, leaving 4 bases between. The CDR3 loop is CASSQGQNTGELFF. CDR3 in DNA: TGTGCCAGCAGCCAAGGACAGAACACCGGGGAGCTGTTTTTT.

The chain couples TRBV19 to TRBJ2-7; D might be TRBD1 (7 bases). CDR3 length equals 16 residues. In germline, CDR1 is LNHDA, CDR2 SQIVND (reference sequence). V was cut by 0 bases and J by 3 bases, with 15 bases left in between. The DNA for the CDR3 is TGTGCCAGTAGTATAGACGGGGCAGGGGGGCTCTACGAGCAGTACTTC. Its translation: CASSIDGAGGLYEQYF.

V and J are TRBV10-2 and TRBJ2-7; TRBD2 matches 7 bases. The germline gives CDR1 WSHSY, CDR2 SAAADI. Trimming at V came to 4 bases and at J to 5 bases, leaving 8 bases not matched to a gene. CDR3 size: 14 residues. In DNA form, the CDR3 reads TGCGCCAGCAGTGGTTTGGCGGGAGTGCACGAGCAGTACTTC. It encodes CASSGLAGVHEQYF.

The chain links TRBV14 to TRBJ2-5, with 7 bases fitting TRBD2. The CDR3 has 15 amino acids. Germline CDR1 is SGHDN and CDR2 is FVKESK. With V trimmed by 3 bases and J by 3 bases, 7 bases remained unmatched. The CDR3 bases are TGTGCCAGCAGCCACTTTGAGACTAGCAAAGAGACCCAGTACTTC. Protein: CASSHFETSKETQYF.

By sample share, this clone is large. The gene calls are TRBV6-5 and TRBJ2-7; D is unclear. This CDR3 is 13 amino acids long. Germline CDR1 reads MNHEY; CDR2 reads SVGAGI. V was trimmed by 2 bases and J by 2 bases, leaving 7 bases between them. The CDR3 DNA is TGTGCCAGCAGTTACGCAGAAGCCTACGAGCAGTACTTC. It specifies CASSYAEAYEQYF.

The chain links TRBV4-2 to TRBJ2-3, with 15 bases aligning to TRBD2. Trimming removed 3 bases from V and 6 bases from J; junction bases left unmatched: 10. The CDR3 consists of 18 residues. Germline V gene lookup returns CDR1 LGHNA and CDR2 YNFKEQ. The CDR3 DNA reads as TGTGCCAGCAGCCAGGCCCGGACTAGCGGGAGGGATTCGGATACGCAGTATTTT. This codes for CASSQARTSGRDSDTQYF.

The chain carries TRBV7-2 and TRBJ2-5; perhaps TRBD2 as D (6 bases). The germline V and J ends were trimmed by 1 base and 2 bases, with 14 bases remaining between them. The V gene's germline CDR1 is SGHTA and CDR2 FQGNSA. The CDR3 runs to 16 residues. The CDR3 nucleotides are TGTGCCAGCAGCTTAGGTTTATTAGCGGTTCAAGAGACCCAGTACTTC. This encodes CASSLGLLAVQETQYF.

CDR3 in amino acids: CASSSRDYEQYF. The CDR3 DNA is TGTGCCAGCAGCTCACGGGACTACGAGCAGTACTTC. The J gene is TRBJ2-7, the V gene TRBV7-9; tentative D call: TRBD2 (5 bases). Germline CDR1 is SEHNR and CDR2 is FQNEAQ (reference sequence). The CDR3 has 12 residues. V was trimmed by 4 bases and J by 3 bases, leaving 7 bases between them.

V gene TRBV28 combines with J gene TRBJ2-1; 7 nucleotides match TRBD1. Trimming removed 9 bases from V and 1 base from J; junction bases left unmatched: 6. The CDR3 runs 14 residues. Germline lookup yields CDR1 MDHEN and CDR2 SYDVKM. The CDR3 is CASLRGQSYNEQFF. The CDR3 bases are TGTGCCAGTCTAAGGGGGCAATCCTACAATGAGCAGTTCTTC.

The chain uses TRBV19 and TRBJ2-7, with D possibly matching TRBD2 (5 bases). CDR3 length: 14 amino acids. V lost 7 bases and J 0 bases, leaving 13 bases between the germline ends. Germline CDR1 reads LNHDA; CDR2 reads SQIVND (reference sequence). Here the CDR3 reads CASTRTATSYEQYF. The DNA of the CDR3 is TGTGCCAGTACCCGGACTGCTACCTCCTACGAGCAGTACTTC.

The chain couples TRBV2 to TRBJ2-2; 13 bases line up with TRBD2. This CDR3 is built from 15 residues. Losses at the gene ends were 7 bases for V and 5 bases for J; bases not matched to a gene: 4. CDR1 and CDR2 from the germline V gene are SNHLY and FYNNEI. In nucleotides, the CDR3 is TGTGCCAGCATGCCGGGACTAGCGGGGACCGGGGAGCTGTTTTTT. This encodes CASMPGLAGTGELFF. Together with reference TRBV2 and TRBJ2-2, the CDR3 gives the full variable domain: EPEVTQTPSHQVTQMGQEVILRCVPISNHLYFYWYRQILGQKVEFLVSFYNNEISEKSEIFDDQFSVERPDGSNFTLKIRSTKLEDSAMYFCASMPGLAGTGELFFGEGSRLTVL.

J is TRBJ2-1 and V is TRBV5-4, with 8 bases lining up with TRBD1. Germline-derived CDR1 and CDR2 are SGHNT and YYREEE (reference sequence). This CDR3 comprises 15 residues. The V gene end was trimmed by 4 bases and the J gene end by 1 base; junction bases not matched to a gene: 4. CDR3 in DNA: TGTGCCAGCAGCCCGGACAGGGCGTCCTACAATGAGCAGTTCTTC. It yields the protein CASSPDRASYNEQFF.

J is TRBJ1-2 and V is TRBV12-3 or TRBV12-4, with D perhaps TRBD1 (6 bases). This CDR3 contains 12 residues. V was pared by 6 bases and J by 8 bases, with 13 bases between. In DNA form, the CDR3 reads TGTGCCAGCAGGGGGACATATGGGGGCTACACCTTC. Amino acid sequence: CASRGTYGGYTF.

This clone was seen a handful of times. This chain connects TRBV6-5 to TRBJ2-2; D unresolved. The germline V gene has CDR1 MNHEY and CDR2 SVGAGI. V was shortened by 5 bases and J by 4 bases, with 8 bases between the two germline ends. The CDR3 sequence is 13 residues long. The CDR3 DNA follows: TGTGCCAGCAGTCCTAGGATCACCGGGGAGCTGTTTTTT. Amino acid sequence: CASSPRITGELFF.

The V gene is TRBV3-1 (or the pseudogene TRBV3-2), the J gene TRBJ2-5; D uncertain. This CDR3 contains 11 residues. V shed 7 bases and J shed 5 bases, with 8 bases lying between them. Germline values: CDR1 LGHDT, CDR2 YNNKEL (reference sequence). This CDR3 is CASKSVETQYF. CDR3 coding DNA: TGTGCCAGCAAGTCGGTGGAGACCCAGTACTTC.